This T cell receptor (beta chain) was identified in a study of long-term antiretroviral therapy in people with HIV. For the study at large: Samples collected earliest predate the 2015 immediate-ART recommendation by about a decade.

At the survey level, the v3.0 immunoSEQ assay was run. Method: immunoSEQ multiplex PCR; TCRdb's copy keeps in-frame clones and lacks some. Here the sample spans 10,000 to 15,000 clones, approximately 80% being singletons. The V gene lost 4 bases and the J gene lost 6 bases, with 12 bases spanning the gap. This CDR3 has 13 residues. Germline V gene data show CDR1 as SGHRS and CDR2 as YFSETQ. This clone was detected only once. Its antigen is not known. Findings of the study overall: Repertoires looked antigen-experienced, with only a slight naive shift after ART. Subsequent to ART, diversity was augmented yet persisted below that of transplant donor controls.

The source is a middle-aged woman with HIV. The sequenced sample was unsorted PBMCs, obtained 0.5 years before starting antiretroviral therapy. The V gene is TRBV5-1, the J gene TRBJ2-3; D is perhaps TRBD2 (5 bases). The CDR3 loop is CASSPGSGDTQYF. The CDR3 DNA reads TGCGCCAGCAGCCCGGGGTCCGGGGATACGCAGTATTTT.